The sequence of this T cell receptor beta chain was determined in a study of cytomegalovirus exposure and HLA in healthy donors. General observations from the study: Associated with cytomegalovirus, according to the listing, were 164 TCR beta chains.

Repertoires were generated with immunoSEQ multiplex PCR, while TCRdb's copy carries only in-frame clones and drops some. The table includes 110,000 or so clones, more than 70% detected once. Worth noting for this clone: Its cognate antigen is unknown.

Germline assignment: CDR1 KGHSH and CDR2 LQKENI. This CDR3 is built from 14 residues. Trimming stripped 2 bases from V and 6 bases from J, with 11 bases between. The clonotype was recovered from a woman aged 18-29 years in good health and CMV-seronegative. The sample consisted of PBMCs. This sequence joins TRBV18 and TRBJ1-5; D gene unclear. The CDR3 nucleotides are TGTGCCAGCTCACCAGGGCTCTTGGGTCAGCCCCAGCATTTT. Translated, it gives CASSPGLLGQPQHF.